The source of this TCR beta chain is a study of T-cell memory formation after mild COVID-19. TCRdb analysed the 5' RACE reads with MiXCR anew, one entry per CDR3 protein. Of about half a million distinct CDR3 sequences in the sample, 18% were seen once. The CDR3 sequence is 14 residues long. Trimming removed 6 bases at V and 5 bases at J, with 15 bases between. The germline gives CDR1 SGHRS, CDR2 YFSETQ. The sequenced sample was PBMCs or a T cell subset sorted from them (not recorded which). The clonotype originates from an adult woman who had mild COVID-19 (a few samples of this study predate the infection). Cell type and time point are not known. The J gene is TRBJ2-1, the V gene TRBV5-1; D unclear. The CDR3 DNA follows: TGCGCCAGCATTCACCCGGGCCAGCACAATGAGCAGTTCTTC. Residues: CASIHPGQHNEQFF.